Included here is one T cell receptor (beta chain) sequence, with context. Its antigen is unknown. This sample is drawn from a study of OX40 agonist ivuxolimab in advanced cancers. Study background: Of the patients, three showed partial responses, one with hepatocellular carcinoma and two with cutaneous melanoma.

V trimming: 1 base; J trimming: 4 bases; junction bases outside the gene matches: 3. Germline CDR1 LGHNA, CDR2 YSLEER. CDR3 length equals 14 residues. The study's findings and limits: There were, on average, more expanded clones in CD8+ T cells than in CD4+.

Clones were sequenced by immunoSEQ multiplex PCR, and TCRdb holds only the in-frame ones, with some missing. The data hold some 13,000 clones, with approximately 93% observed a single time. Sequencing was performed on CD4+ or CD8+ T cells sorted from blood, taken in a trial of the OX40 agonist ivuxolimab. The origin of this receptor is an adult with an advanced solid tumor such as melanoma, head and neck, liver or kidney cancer. The chain carries TRBV4-3 and TRBJ1-2, with 7 bases lining up with TRBD1. The CDR3 spells CASSQASGGYGYTF. The CDR3 DNA reads TGCGCCAGCAGCCAAGCTTCAGGGGGCTATGGCTACACCTTC.